A single sample is the source of the 28 T cell receptor beta chains below, sequenced in a study of blood T cell repertoires in COVID-19. Sequencing was performed with immunoSEQ multiplex PCR; in TCRdb, only in-frame clones are kept and a portion is missing. In the table there are 80,000 to 130,000 clones, roughly 87% of which are singletons. Sequencing used peripheral blood. The receptors were gathered from an older woman with acute or convalescent COVID-19.

The gene calls are TRBV7-8 and TRBJ1-2; TRBD1 aligns across 8 bases. The CDR3 is made up of 15 amino acids. The germline CDR1 and CDR2 sequences are SGHVS and FQNEAQ. Germline trimming cut 4 bases from V and 7 bases from J; bases unmatched to any gene: 11. The DNA of the CDR3 is TGTGCCAGCAGCTCCTATATCACAGGGGGGAGTGGCTACACCTTC. Translation gives CASSSYITGGSGYTF.

The chain combines TRBV27 with TRBJ2-5, with TRBD1 matching over 8 bases. CDR1 and CDR2 from the germline V gene are MNHEY and SMNVEV (reference sequence). The CDR3 spans 13 residues. Trimming cost V 5 bases and J 4 bases; bases outside gene matches: 3. CDR3 region: CASSPTGGETQYF. CDR3 DNA sequence: TGTGCCAGCAGTCCCACAGGGGGAGAGACCCAGTACTTC.

This rearrangement joins TRBV9 to TRBJ1-2, with D perhaps matching TRBD1 (5 bases). The germline V gene has CDR1 SGDLS and CDR2 YYNGEE. Trimming left V 3 bases short and J 2 bases short, with 20 bases between. The CDR3 is 17 residues long. The DNA for the CDR3 is TGTGCCAGCAGCGAAGGCCCCCCCCAGGGAATCAACTATGGCTACACCTTC. This codes for CASSEGPPQGINYGYTF.

Only one count was recorded for this clone. The V and J genes are TRBV5-4 and TRBJ2-5, with D possibly being TRBD2 (6 bases). Trimming removed 4 bases at V and 5 bases at J, with 18 bases between. Germline lookup yields CDR1 SGHNT and CDR2 YYREEE (reference sequence). CDR3 length: 15 amino acids. The CDR3 sequence: CASSIPTARGETQYF. CDR3 DNA: TGTGCCAGCAGCATACCGACAGCCCGGGGGGAGACCCAGTACTTC.

This chain connects TRBV2 to TRBJ2-1; 8 nucleotides agree with TRBD2. The CDR3 covers 15 residues. Germline V gene data show CDR1 as SNHLY and CDR2 as FYNNEI. J lost 12 bases, V lost 2 bases, and 12 bases had no gene match. CDR3: CASSESNAIAGGQFF. The CDR3 nucleotides read TGTGCCAGCAGTGAATCGAATGCAATTGCGGGAGGGCAGTTCTTC.

V and J are TRBV18 and TRBJ2-3; 9 positions match TRBD1. After removal of 4 bases from V and 5 bases from J, the junction contained 7 bases not matched to a gene. CDR3 length: 15 amino acids. Germline V lookup: CDR1 KGHSH, CDR2 LQKENI. DNA of the CDR3: TGTGCCAGCTCACAAGCGACAGGGGGTCAAGATACGCAGTATTTT. This translates into CASSQATGGQDTQYF. Supplemented by reference TRBV18 and TRBJ2-3, the full variable domain reads NAGVMQNPRHLVRRRGQEARLRCSPMKGHSHVYWYRQLPEEGLKFMVYLQKENIIDESGMPKERFSAEFPKEGPSILRIQQVVRGDSAAYFCASSQATGGQDTQYFGPGTRLTVL.

This clone was picked up one time. This chain uses TRBV7-2 with TRBJ2-7; 9 nucleotides match TRBD1. CDR1 and CDR2 (germline): SGHTA, FQGNSA. V lost 9 bases to trimming and J lost 2 bases; unmatched junction nucleotides: 5. This CDR3 spans 13 amino acids. Here the CDR3 DNA reads TGTGCCAGAACCGACAGGGGGACCTACGAGCAGTACTTC. This codes for CARTDRGTYEQYF. Full variable domain (rest looked up from reference TRBV7-2 and TRBJ2-7): GAGVSQSPSNKVTEKGKDVELRCDPISGHTALYWYRQSLGQGLEFLIYFQGNSAPDKSGLPSDRFSAERTGGSVSTLTIQRTQQEDSAVYLCARTDRGTYEQYFGPGTRLTVT.

V gene TRBV19 combines with J gene TRBJ2-1; the match to TRBD2 covers 10 bases. The CDR3 is 15 residues long. Losses at the gene ends were 2 bases for V and 6 bases for J; bases not matched to a gene: 4. Germline assignment: CDR1 LNHDA and CDR2 SQIVND (reference sequence). The CDR3 DNA sequence: TGTGCCAGTAGTATACTAGCGGGAGTAACCAATGAGCAGTTCTTC. Residues: CASSILAGVTNEQFF.

The CDR3 loop is CASSQDLSGYYEQYV. CDR3 nucleotides: TGCGCCAGCAGCCAAGATCTGAGCGGTTACTACGAGCAGTACGTC. The rearrangement links TRBV4-1 to TRBJ2-7; possibly TRBD2 for D (5 bases). Trimming shortened V by 0 bases and J by 3 bases, and 12 bases separated the two germline ends. There are 15 residues in the CDR3. Germline lookup yields CDR1 MGHRA and CDR2 YSYEKL.

The chain joins TRBV3-1 (or the pseudogene TRBV3-2) to TRBJ1-4, with D unclear. Germline CDR1 and CDR2: LGHDT and YNNKEL (reference sequence). Trimming removed 1 base from V and 5 bases from J, with 5 bases in between. There are 13 residues in the CDR3. As DNA, the CDR3 is TGTGCCAGCAGCCAAGGCCAGAATGAAAAACTGTTTTTT. This encodes CASSQGQNEKLFF.

A few counts support this clone. The CDR3 sequence is CASSYLETGTLNTEAFF. CDR3 nucleotide sequence: TGTGCCAGCAGCTACCTGGAGACAGGGACCTTGAACACTGAAGCTTTCTTT. The rearrangement uses TRBV28 and TRBJ1-1, with TRBD1 matching 7 bases. Germline V gives CDR1 MDHEN, CDR2 SYDVKM. The CDR3 consists of 17 residues. With 6 bases clipped from V and 0 bases from J, the junction kept 13 bases outside the gene matches. The entire variable domain, with the rest obtained from reference TRBV28 and TRBJ1-1, is as follows: DVKVTQSSRYLVKRTGEKVFLECVQDMDHENMFWYRQDPGLGLRLIYFSYDVKMKEKGDIPEGYSVSREKKERFSLILESASTNQTSMYLCASSYLETGTLNTEAFFGQGTRLTVV.

The V and J genes are TRBV11-2 and TRBJ2-1, with D possibly being TRBD1 (6 bases). Germline V gives CDR1 SGHAT, CDR2 FQNNGV. CDR3 length: 15 residues. The V and J ends lost 5 bases and 6 bases respectively, with 17 bases between them. The CDR3 nucleotides are TGTGCCAGCAGCCAATGGGGGCAGACGATCAATGAGCAGTTCTTC. Translation gives CASSQWGQTINEQFF.

This chain links TRBV11-2 with TRBJ2-1; D perhaps matches TRBD2 (5 bases). Germline loops: CDR1 SGHAT, CDR2 FQNNGV. The V end lost 4 bases, the J end lost 3 bases, and 10 bases lay between the germline ends. The CDR3 has 14 residues. For the CDR3, the DNA is TGTGCCAGCAGCTCGTACCGGGGCTACAATGAGCAGTTCTTC. Protein: CASSSYRGYNEQFF.

This chain links TRBV7-8 with TRBJ1-4; 7 nucleotides agree with TRBD1. Losses at the gene ends were 3 bases for V and 5 bases for J; bases not matched to a gene: 15. Germline CDR1 is SGHVS and CDR2 is FQNEAQ. CDR3 length equals 18 residues. The CDR3 DNA reads TGTGCCAGCAGCTTCGGCTCCCTCGTAGGGACAGCAAATGAAAAACTGTTTTTT. Translating it yields CASSFGSLVGTANEKLFF. Supplemented by reference TRBV7-8 and TRBJ1-4, the full variable domain reads GAGVSQSPRYKVAKRGQDVALRCDPISGHVSLFWYQQALGQGPEFLTYFQNEAQLDKSGLPSDRFFAERPEGSVSTLKIQRTQQEDSAVYLCASSFGSLVGTANEKLFFGSGTQLSVL.

The chain carries TRBV5-1 and TRBJ2-1, with TRBD2 as a possible D gene (5 bases). V was clipped by 3 bases and J by 0 bases, with 13 bases between them. The CDR3 is 16 residues long. Germline V gene data show CDR1 as SGHRS and CDR2 as YFSETQ. CDR3 loop: CASSSAEGISYNEQFF. The CDR3 DNA sequence: TGCGCCAGCAGCTCGGCAGAGGGTATCTCCTACAATGAGCAGTTCTTC.

V usage is TRBV3-1 (or the pseudogene TRBV3-2) and J usage is TRBJ2-1; D possibly corresponds to TRBD2 (5 bases). The germline CDR1 and CDR2 sequences are LGHDT and YNNKEL (reference sequence). V lost 1 base, J lost 6 bases, and 19 bases lay in between. CDR3 size: 17 residues. The CDR3 nucleotides are TGTGCCAGCAGCCAAGGGGGTTTTGCTAGCCAAACCAATGAGCAGTTCTTC. This sequence encodes CASSQGGFASQTNEQFF.

V gene TRBV6-2 or TRBV6-3 combines with J gene TRBJ2-4; TRBD1 is a possible D gene (5 bases). The germline V gene has CDR1 MNHEY and CDR2 SVGEGT. V gave up 0 bases and J gave up 5 bases, with 8 bases separating them. The CDR3 totals 14 residues. The CDR3 protein is CASSYSTTENIQYF. CDR3 DNA sequence: TGTGCCAGCAGTTACTCCACGACAGAAAACATTCAGTACTTC.

In its sample, this clone was seen once. This chain joins TRBV18 and TRBJ1-2; D ambiguous. V gave up 4 bases and J gave up 0 bases, with 6 bases separating them. CDR3 length: 13 residues. CDR1 and CDR2 from the germline V gene are KGHSH and LQKENI. DNA of the CDR3: TGTGCCAGCTCACTTTCAGCTAACTATGGCTACACCTTC. Amino acids: CASSLSANYGYTF. The variable domain in full, completed from reference TRBV18 and TRBJ1-2, reads NAGVMQNPRHLVRRRGQEARLRCSPMKGHSHVYWYRQLPEEGLKFMVYLQKENIIDESGMPKERFSAEFPKEGPSILRIQQVVRGDSAAYFCASSLSANYGYTFGSGTRLTVV.

This CDR3 is CASSQDPGEGGNEQFF. The CDR3 region has the DNA TGTGCCAGCAGCCAAGATCCGGGAGAGGGAGGCAATGAGCAGTTCTTC. The chain joins TRBV3-1 (or the pseudogene TRBV3-2) to TRBJ2-1; the D gene is possibly TRBD2 (6 bases). V lost 0 bases and J 6 bases, leaving 15 bases between the germline ends. The CDR3 is made up of 16 amino acids. Germline CDR1 is LGHDT and CDR2 is YNNKEL (reference sequence).

The chain recombines TRBV10-2 with TRBJ2-7; tentatively, D is TRBD2 (5 bases). Trimming left V 5 bases short and J 10 bases short, with 15 bases between. The CDR3 runs to 12 residues. Germline V lookup: CDR1 WSHSY, CDR2 SAAADI. The CDR3, as DNA: TGCGCCAGCAGTATCGGGAATGGCGGACAGTACTTC. The encoded protein is CASSIGNGGQYF.

The chain recombines TRBV9 with TRBJ1-2; 7 nucleotides agree with TRBD1. This CDR3 region has 14 residues. In germline, CDR1 is SGDLS, CDR2 YYNGEE. The trim removed 3 bases at V and 6 bases at J, leaving 8 bases unmatched. The CDR3 here is CASSGPDRVHGYTF. CDR3 bases: TGTGCCAGCAGCGGACCCGACAGGGTACATGGCTACACCTTC.

Details on this clone: At the DNA level, this CDR3 is encoded by other sequences in the same sample as well. V and J are TRBV30 and TRBJ1-1; no definite D call. Trimming stripped 0 bases from V and 1 base from J, with 12 bases between. Germline V gene lookup returns CDR1 GTSNPN and CDR2 SVGIG (reference sequence). The CDR3 runs 15 residues. The DNA for the CDR3 is TGTGCCTGGAGTGTAGGCGGGCCGCCGAACACTGAAGCTTTCTTT. Its protein is CAWSVGGPPNTEAFF.

The V and J genes are TRBV6-4 and TRBJ1-6, with D perhaps matching TRBD1 (5 bases). CDR3 length: 16 residues. Per germline, CDR1 MRHNA and CDR2 SNTAGT. Trimming pared 3 bases from V and 8 bases from J, leaving 17 bases between. The CDR3 loop reads CASSEGGRVGDSPLHF. The CDR3 DNA reads TGTGCCAGCAGTGAGGGAGGCAGGGTGGGTGATTCACCCCTCCACTTT.

This chain connects TRBV27 to TRBJ1-5, with D perhaps matching TRBD1 (6 bases). Trimming took off 6 bases at V and 0 bases at J, with 12 bases between the two ends. Germline CDR1 reads MNHEY; CDR2 reads SMNVEV (reference sequence). The CDR3 contains 15 residues. CDR3 coding DNA: TGTGCCAGCAGCTCACAGGGTAATAGCAATCAGCCCCAGCATTTT. Protein product: CASSSQGNSNQPQHF.

The chain uses TRBV7-8 and TRBJ1-1, with 8 bases matching TRBD1. Unmatched junction bases numbered 8, after V lost 5 bases and J lost 0 bases. The germline V gene encodes CDR1 SGHVS and CDR2 FQNEAQ. The CDR3 length is 16 residues. In DNA form, the CDR3 reads TGTGCCAGCAGCCAACGACAGGGGAATTTGAACACTGAAGCTTTCTTT. Amino acid sequence: CASSQRQGNLNTEAFF.

J is TRBJ1-5 and V is TRBV28; possible D gene TRBD1, 6 bases. The CDR3 spans 16 residues. Germline V gene data show CDR1 as MDHEN and CDR2 as SYDVKM. Trimming took off 2 bases at V and 2 bases at J, with 13 bases between the two ends. CDR3 loop: CASSLMGAGGNQPQHF. For the CDR3, the DNA is TGTGCCAGCAGTTTAATGGGGGCGGGGGGCAATCAGCCCCAGCATTTT.

The V gene is TRBV7-3, the J gene TRBJ2-1, with TRBD2 identical over 13 bases. After removal of 1 base from V and 7 bases from J, the junction contained 1 base not matched to a gene. This CDR3 contains 15 residues. Germline values: CDR1 SGHTA, CDR2 FQGTGA. The CDR3 nucleotides read TGTGCCAGCAGCTTAAGACTAGCGGGAGGAAATGAGCAGTTCTTC. This sequence encodes CASSLRLAGGNEQFF.

This chain joins TRBV18 and TRBJ2-1; D remains unclear. CDR1 and CDR2 (germline): KGHSH, LQKENI. V gave up 2 bases and J gave up 5 bases, with 7 bases separating them. The CDR3 has 13 amino acids. DNA for the CDR3: TGTGCCAGCTCACCATTATTAGACAATGAGCAGTTCTTC. Its translation is CASSPLLDNEQFF.